This record covers a single T cell receptor (beta chain). This sample is drawn from a study of blood T cell repertoires in COVID-19. Whole-study context: Samples of COVID-19 (acute and convalescent) were obtained from the United States, Italy and Spain. PBMCs, B-cell-depleted T cells, or T cells were the source of the cDNA or gDNA that made up the material.

The V gene's germline CDR1 is MNHEY and CDR2 SVGAGI. The CDR3 runs to 12 residues. The junction had 5 bases not matched to a gene; V was cut back by 6 bases and J by 8 bases. Original handling: It was from reference gene primer amplification that nucleated cell counts were estimated. Sequenced by immunoSEQ multiplex PCR; TCRdb stores in-frame clones only, minus some. Clone size and V and J calls were adopted from that table, with D and trimming inferred from the DNA. The sample shows 200,000 to 250,000 clones, around 84% of them seen only once. V gene TRBV6-5 combines with J gene TRBJ1-2, with 8 bases lining up with TRBD1. The specimen sequenced was peripheral blood. The receptor comes from a man in his sixties with acute or convalescent COVID-19. Written as DNA, the CDR3 is TGTGCCAGCAGACAGGGGGGGAGCGGCTACACCTTC. The encoded protein is CASRQGGSGYTF.